Listed below are T cell receptor beta chains from one sample, sequenced in a study of metastatic and nonmetastatic thyroid tumors. From the PCR reads, TCRdb re-called clones with MiXCR. The sample includes 15,000 to 20,000 clones, approximately 23% seen only once; the top ten take about 8%. Specimen: adjacent normal tissue. Every receptor here comes from a female donor with papillary thyroid cancer or a benign thyroid nodule (not recorded which). Some clones in this sample may be carry-over from other donors' samples. Each CDR3 is given with its conserved first and last residue. D genes are given only for firm matches. Clone size appears in some rows only: once, few, many, or a class for an expanded clone.

>NA|TRBV4-2|TRBJ2-1|few
CASSQELQGRNNEQFF
TGTGCCAGCAGCCAAGAGCTACAGGGAAGGAACAATGAGCAGTTCTTC
>NA|TRBV10-1|TRBJ2-5|NA
CASTPHPGIWTKYF
TGCGCCAGCACCCCCCACCCGGGTATTTGGACCAAGTACTTC
>NA|TRBV13|TRBJ2-1|NA
CASHPGGLAGGNEQFF
TGTGCCAGCCACCCTGGGGGACTGGCTGGAGGCAATGAGCAGTTCTTC
>NA|TRBV5-1|TRBJ1-2|NA
CASSFSSDYGYTF
TGCGCCAGCAGCTTTTCCAGCGACTATGGCTACACCTTC
>NA|TRBV20-1|TRBJ2-7|NA
CSASAGASSHEQYF
TGCAGTGCTAGCGCCGGCGCCTCGTCCCACGAGCAGTACTTC
>NA|TRBV18|TRBJ1-5|many
CASSLQAGNQPQHF
TGTGCCAGCTCCCTACAGGCGGGCAATCAGCCCCAGCATTTT
>TRBD2|TRBV10-3|TRBJ2-3|many
CAITETSEWTDTQYF
TGTGCCATCACCGAGACTAGCGAATGGACAGATACGCAGTATTTT
>NA|TRBV25-1|TRBJ1-2|NA
CASSDLADVCTF
TGTGCCAGCAGTGATTTGGCGGATGTCTGCACCTTC
>NA|TRBV12-3/TRBV12-4|TRBJ2-4|many
CASSPPAKNIQYF
TGTGCCAGCAGCCCGCCAGCCAAAAACATTCAGTACTTC
>NA|TRBV28|TRBJ1-2|NA
CATLRDVYGYTF
TGTGCCACACTTCGGGATGTCTATGGCTACACCTTC
>TRBD2|TRBV5-8|TRBJ2-7|NA
CASSNRGGTSYEQYF
TGTGCCAGCAGCAACCGGGGGGGGACATCCTACGAGCAGTACTTC
>NA|TRBV2|TRBJ2-7|few
CASRSQAYDQYF
TGTGCCAGCAGATCTCAGGCCTACGATCAGTACTTC
>TRBD2|TRBV12-3/TRBV12-4|TRBJ2-2|few
CASSVPAGGPMELFF
TGTGCCAGCAGTGTCCCAGCGGGAGGGCCAATGGAGCTGTTTTTT
>TRBD2|TRBV20-1|TRBJ2-1|many
CSATVLGEGSYEQFF
TGCAGTGCTACCGTCTTGGGGGAGGGCAGCTATGAGCAGTTCTTC
>TRBD1|TRBV20-1|TRBJ1-5|many
CSATRGTGYSNQPQHF
TGCAGTGCTACTCGTGGGACAGGATATAGCAATCAGCCCCAGCATTTT
>TRBD2|TRBV7-9|TRBJ2-7|many
CASSGLAGGYEQYF
TGTGCCAGCAGCGGCCTAGCGGGGGGATACGAGCAGTACTTC
>NA|TRBV18|TRBJ2-7|many
CASSPRAGSSYEQYF
TGTGCCAGCTCACCACGGGCTGGGAGCTCCTACGAGCAGTACTTC
>TRBD1|TRBV20-1|TRBJ2-7|medium-sized
CSAKTGTALEQYF
TGCAGTGCTAAAACCGGGACAGCACTCGAGCAGTACTTC
>NA|TRBV27|TRBJ2-7|medium-sized
CASSFFGDNSYEQYF
TGTGCCAGCAGTTTTTTTGGGGACAACTCCTACGAGCAGTACTTC
>TRBD1|TRBV7-2|TRBJ2-7|NA
CASSFSGQGYYEQYF
TGTGCCAGCAGCTTCTCCGGACAGGGTTACTACGAGCAGTACTTC
>TRBD2|TRBV7-9|TRBJ2-2|many
CASSLYRTSGTWDTGELFF
TGTGCCAGCAGCCTGTACCGGACTAGCGGGACTTGGGACACCGGGGAGCTGTTTTTT